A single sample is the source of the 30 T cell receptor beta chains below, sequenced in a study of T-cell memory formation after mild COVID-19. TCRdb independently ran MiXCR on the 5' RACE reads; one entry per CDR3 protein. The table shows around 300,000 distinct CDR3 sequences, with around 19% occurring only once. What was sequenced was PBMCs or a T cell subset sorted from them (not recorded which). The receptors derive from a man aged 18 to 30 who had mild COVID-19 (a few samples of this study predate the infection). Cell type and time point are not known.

The chain's CDR3 is CASSQDRVYETQYF. In nucleotides, the CDR3 is TGTGCCAGCAGCCAGGACAGGGTTTACGAGACCCAGTACTTC. This sequence joins TRBV5-5 and TRBJ2-5; TRBD1 matches at 8 bases. Germline V gene sequence: CDR1 SGHKS, CDR2 YYEKEE (reference sequence). V lost 4 bases, J lost 5 bases, and 7 bases stayed unmatched. CDR3 length: 14 residues.

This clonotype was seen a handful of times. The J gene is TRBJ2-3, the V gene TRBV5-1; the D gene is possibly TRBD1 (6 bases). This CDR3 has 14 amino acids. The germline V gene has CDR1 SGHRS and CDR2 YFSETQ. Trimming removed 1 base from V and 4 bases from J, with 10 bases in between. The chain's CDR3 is CASSLTGKSDTQYF. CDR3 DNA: TGCGCCAGCAGCTTGACAGGGAAATCAGATACGCAGTATTTT. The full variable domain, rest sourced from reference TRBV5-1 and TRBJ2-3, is KAGVTQTPRYLIKTRGQQVTLSCSPISGHRSVSWYQQTPGQGLQFLFEYFSETQRNKGNFPGRFSGRQFSNSRSEMNVSTLELGDSALYLCASSLTGKSDTQYFGPGTRLTVL.

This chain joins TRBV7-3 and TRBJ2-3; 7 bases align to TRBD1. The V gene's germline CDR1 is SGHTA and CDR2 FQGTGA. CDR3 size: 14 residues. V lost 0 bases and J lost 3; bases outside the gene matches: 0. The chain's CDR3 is CASSLTTGTDTQYF. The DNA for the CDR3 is TGTGCCAGCAGCTTAACGACAGGGACAGATACGCAGTATTTT.

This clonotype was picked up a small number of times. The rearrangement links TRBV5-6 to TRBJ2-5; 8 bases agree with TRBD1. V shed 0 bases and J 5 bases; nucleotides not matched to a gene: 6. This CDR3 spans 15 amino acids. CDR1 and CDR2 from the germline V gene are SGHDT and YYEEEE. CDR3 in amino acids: CASSLEPDRVETQYF. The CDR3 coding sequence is TGTGCCAGCAGCTTGGAGCCGGACAGGGTGGAGACCCAGTACTTC.

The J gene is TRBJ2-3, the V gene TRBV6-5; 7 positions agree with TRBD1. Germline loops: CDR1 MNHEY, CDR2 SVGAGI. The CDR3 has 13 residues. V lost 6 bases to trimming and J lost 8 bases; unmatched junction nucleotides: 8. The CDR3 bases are TGTGCCAGCAGAAAGGCCGCAGGGGGTACGCAGTATTTT. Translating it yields CASRKAAGGTQYF.

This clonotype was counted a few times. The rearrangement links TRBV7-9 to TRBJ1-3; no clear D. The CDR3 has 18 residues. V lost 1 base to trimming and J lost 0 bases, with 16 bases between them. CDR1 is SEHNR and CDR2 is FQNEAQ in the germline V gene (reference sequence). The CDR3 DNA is TGTGCCAGCAGCTTAGGTCGATTCAGTTCGAGCTCTGGAAACACCATATATTTT. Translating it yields CASSLGRFSSSSGNTIYF.

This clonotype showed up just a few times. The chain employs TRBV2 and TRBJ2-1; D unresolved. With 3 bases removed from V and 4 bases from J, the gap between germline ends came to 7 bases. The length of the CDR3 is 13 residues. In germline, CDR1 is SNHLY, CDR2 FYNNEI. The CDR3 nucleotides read TGTGCCAGCAGTGACAAGAGTTACAATGAGCAGTTCTTC. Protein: CASSDKSYNEQFF.

CDR3 DNA sequence: TGCGCCAGCAGGCCGGGACAGGGGTCCCCCGTTGGGTTCTTC. This translates into CASRPGQGSPVGFF. The chain has TRBV5-1 and TRBJ2-1, with 10 bases aligning to TRBD1. V lost 5 bases and J lost 15; bases outside the gene matches: 14. This CDR3 region has 14 residues. Germline-derived CDR1 and CDR2 are SGHRS and YFSETQ.

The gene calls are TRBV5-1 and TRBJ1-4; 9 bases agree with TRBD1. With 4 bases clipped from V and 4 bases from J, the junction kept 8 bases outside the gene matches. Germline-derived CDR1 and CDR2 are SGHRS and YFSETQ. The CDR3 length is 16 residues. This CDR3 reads CASSGGTGNLNEKLFF. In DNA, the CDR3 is TGCGCCAGCAGCGGGGGGACAGGGAACCTTAATGAAAAACTGTTTTTT.

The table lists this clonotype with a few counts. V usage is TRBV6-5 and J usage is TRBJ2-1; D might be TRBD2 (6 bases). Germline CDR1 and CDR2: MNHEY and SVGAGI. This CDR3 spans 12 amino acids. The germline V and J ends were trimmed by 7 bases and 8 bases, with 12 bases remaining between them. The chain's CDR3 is CASTGGGDEQFF. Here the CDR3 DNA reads TGTGCCAGCACCGGCGGAGGGGATGAGCAGTTCTTC.

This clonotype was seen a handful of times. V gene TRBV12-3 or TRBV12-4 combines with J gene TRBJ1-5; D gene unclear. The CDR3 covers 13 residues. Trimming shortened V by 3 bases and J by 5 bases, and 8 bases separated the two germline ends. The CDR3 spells CASSLLGDQPQHF. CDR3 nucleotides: TGTGCCAGCAGTTTGCTCGGGGATCAGCCCCAGCATTTT.

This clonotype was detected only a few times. This chain's CDR3 is CASSFTRFRYLDSPLHF. The CDR3 region has the DNA TGTGCCAGCAGCTTTACACGGTTTCGGTATCTGGATTCACCCCTCCACTTT. This chain links TRBV11-2 with TRBJ1-6; D ambiguous. CDR1 is SGHAT, CDR2 FQNNGV, per germline. Trimming shortened V by 3 bases and J by 8 bases, and 20 bases separated the two germline ends. The CDR3 is 17 residues long.

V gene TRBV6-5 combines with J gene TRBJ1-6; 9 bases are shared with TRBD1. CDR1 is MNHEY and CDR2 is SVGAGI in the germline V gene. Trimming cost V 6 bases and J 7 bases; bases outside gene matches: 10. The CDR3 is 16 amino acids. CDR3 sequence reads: CASRSGTGKKNSPLHF. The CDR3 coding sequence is TGTGCCAGCAGGTCCGGGACAGGGAAAAAGAATTCACCCCTCCACTTT.

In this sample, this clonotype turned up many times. The CDR3 sequence: CATSPRAGAADTQYF. The CDR3 DNA follows: TGTGCCACTTCACCGAGAGCGGGGGCTGCAGATACGCAGTATTTT. J is TRBJ2-3 and V is TRBV24-1, with 8 bases matching TRBD2. The CDR3 covers 15 residues. V lost 10 bases, J lost 4 bases, and 12 bases stayed unmatched. Germline CDR1 and CDR2: KGHDR and SFDVKD.

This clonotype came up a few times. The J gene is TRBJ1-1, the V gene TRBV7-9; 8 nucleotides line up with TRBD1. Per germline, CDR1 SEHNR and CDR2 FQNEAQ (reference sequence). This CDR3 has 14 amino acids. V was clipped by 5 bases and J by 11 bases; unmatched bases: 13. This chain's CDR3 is CASSPGQGGFRAFF. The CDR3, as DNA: TGTGCCAGCAGCCCCGGACAGGGAGGTTTTCGCGCTTTCTTT.

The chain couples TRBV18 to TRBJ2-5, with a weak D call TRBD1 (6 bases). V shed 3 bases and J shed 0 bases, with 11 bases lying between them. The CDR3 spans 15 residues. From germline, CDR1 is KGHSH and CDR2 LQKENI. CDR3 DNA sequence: TGTGCCAGCTCACCTTCAGACAGGAACCAAGAGACCCAGTACTTC. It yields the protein CASSPSDRNQETQYF.

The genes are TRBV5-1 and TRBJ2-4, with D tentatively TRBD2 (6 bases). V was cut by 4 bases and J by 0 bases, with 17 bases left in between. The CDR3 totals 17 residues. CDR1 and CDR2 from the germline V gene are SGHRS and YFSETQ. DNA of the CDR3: TGCGCCAGCAGCCCGGAGGGTGGCTATCTAGCCAAAAACATTCAGTACTTC. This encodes CASSPEGGYLAKNIQYF.

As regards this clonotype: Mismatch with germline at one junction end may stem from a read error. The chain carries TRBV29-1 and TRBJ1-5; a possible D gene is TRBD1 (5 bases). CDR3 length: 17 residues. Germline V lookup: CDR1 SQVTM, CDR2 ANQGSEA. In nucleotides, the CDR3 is TGCAGCGTTGAAGATCTTCCCAGGGCTAACGGCAATCAGCACCAGCATTTT. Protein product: CSVEDLPRANGNQHQHF.

The CDR3 here is CATSRDRQASTDTQYF. The CDR3 DNA reads as TGTGCCACCAGCAGAGATCGGCAGGCTAGCACAGATACGCAGTATTTT. V gene TRBV15 combines with J gene TRBJ2-3; D is undetermined. The germline gives CDR1 LNHNV, CDR2 YYDKDF (reference sequence). The CDR3 totals 16 residues. Trimming pared 0 bases from V and 0 bases from J, leaving 10 bases between.

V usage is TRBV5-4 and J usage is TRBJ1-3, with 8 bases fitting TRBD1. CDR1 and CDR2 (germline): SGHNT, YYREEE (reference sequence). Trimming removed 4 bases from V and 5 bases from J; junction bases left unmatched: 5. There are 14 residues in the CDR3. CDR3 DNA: TGTGCCAGCAGCCCAGACAGGGGAAGAAACACCATATATTTT. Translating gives CASSPDRGRNTIYF.

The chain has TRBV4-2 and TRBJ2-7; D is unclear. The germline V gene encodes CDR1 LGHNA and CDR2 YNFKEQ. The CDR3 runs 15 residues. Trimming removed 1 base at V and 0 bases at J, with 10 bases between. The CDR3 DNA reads TGTGCCAGCAGCCAAGCTGGTGGCACCTCCTACGAGCAGTACTTC. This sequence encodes CASSQAGGTSYEQYF.

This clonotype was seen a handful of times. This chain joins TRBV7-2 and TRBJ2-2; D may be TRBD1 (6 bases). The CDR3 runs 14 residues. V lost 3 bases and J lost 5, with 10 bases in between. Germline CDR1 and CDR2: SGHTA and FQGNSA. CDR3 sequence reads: CASSFDRSTGELFF. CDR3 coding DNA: TGTGCCAGCAGCTTCGACAGGTCAACCGGGGAGCTGTTTTTT.

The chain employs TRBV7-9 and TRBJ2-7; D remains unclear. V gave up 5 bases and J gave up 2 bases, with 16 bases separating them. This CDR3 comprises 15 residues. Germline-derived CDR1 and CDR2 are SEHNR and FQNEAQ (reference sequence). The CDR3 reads CASSPPVGITYEQYF. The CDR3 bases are TGTGCCAGCAGCCCACCCGTTGGCATCACCTACGAGCAGTACTTC.

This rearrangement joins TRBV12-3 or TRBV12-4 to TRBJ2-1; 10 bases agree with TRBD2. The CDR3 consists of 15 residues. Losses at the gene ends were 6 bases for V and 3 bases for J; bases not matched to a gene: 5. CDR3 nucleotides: TGTGCCAGCAGACGAGCGGGGGGGTTCTACAATGAGCAGTTCTTC. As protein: CASRRAGGFYNEQFF.

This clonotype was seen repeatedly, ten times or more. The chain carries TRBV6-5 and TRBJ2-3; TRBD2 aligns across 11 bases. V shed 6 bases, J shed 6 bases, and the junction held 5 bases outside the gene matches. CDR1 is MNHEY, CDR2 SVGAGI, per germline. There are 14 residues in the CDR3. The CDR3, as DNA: TGTGCCAGCAGCGTAGCGGGGGGGCAGGATACGCAGTATTTT. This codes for CASSVAGGQDTQYF.

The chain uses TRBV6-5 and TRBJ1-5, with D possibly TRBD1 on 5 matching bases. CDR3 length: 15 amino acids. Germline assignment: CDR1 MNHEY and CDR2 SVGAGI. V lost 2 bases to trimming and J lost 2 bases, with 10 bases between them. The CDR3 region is CASSYNRDGNQPQHF. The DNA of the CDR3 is TGTGCCAGCAGTTACAATAGGGACGGCAATCAGCCCCAGCATTTT.

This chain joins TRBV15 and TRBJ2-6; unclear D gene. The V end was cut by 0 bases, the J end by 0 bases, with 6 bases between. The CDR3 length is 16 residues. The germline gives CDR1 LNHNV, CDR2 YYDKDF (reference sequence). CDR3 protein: CATSRERYSGANVLTF. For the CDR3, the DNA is TGTGCCACCAGCAGAGAGCGATACTCTGGGGCCAACGTCCTGACTTTC.

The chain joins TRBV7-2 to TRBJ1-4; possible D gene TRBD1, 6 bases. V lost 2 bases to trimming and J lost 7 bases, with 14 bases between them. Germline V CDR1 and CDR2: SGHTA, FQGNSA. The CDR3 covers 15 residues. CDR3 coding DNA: TGTGCCAGCAGCTTACGGCAGGGGCGGGTTGAAAAACTGTTTTTT. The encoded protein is CASSLRQGRVEKLFF.

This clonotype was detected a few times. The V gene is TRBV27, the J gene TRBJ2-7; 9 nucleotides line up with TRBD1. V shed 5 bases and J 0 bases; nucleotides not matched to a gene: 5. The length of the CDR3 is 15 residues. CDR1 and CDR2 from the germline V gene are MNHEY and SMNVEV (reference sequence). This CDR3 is CASSIQTGGSYEQYF. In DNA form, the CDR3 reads TGTGCCAGCAGTATCCAGACAGGGGGCTCCTACGAGCAGTACTTC.

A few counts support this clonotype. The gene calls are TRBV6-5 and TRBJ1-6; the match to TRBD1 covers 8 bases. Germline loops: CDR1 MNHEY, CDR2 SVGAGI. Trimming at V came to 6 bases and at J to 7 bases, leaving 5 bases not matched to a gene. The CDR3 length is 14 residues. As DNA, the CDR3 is TGTGCCAGCAGAGGGTGGGACAGGAATTCACCCCTCCACTTT. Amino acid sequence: CASRGWDRNSPLHF.